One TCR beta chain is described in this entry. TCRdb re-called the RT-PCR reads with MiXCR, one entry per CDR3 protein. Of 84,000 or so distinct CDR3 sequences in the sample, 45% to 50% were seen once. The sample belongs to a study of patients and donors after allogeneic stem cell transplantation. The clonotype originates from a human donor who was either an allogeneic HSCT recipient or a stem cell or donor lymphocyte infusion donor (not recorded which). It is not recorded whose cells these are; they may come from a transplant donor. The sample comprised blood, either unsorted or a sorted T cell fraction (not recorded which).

CDR3 residues: CASSPAGQGAGYGYTF. The CDR3 nucleotides read TGTGCCAGCAGTCCCGCGGGACAGGGGGCGGGTTATGGCTACACCTTC. The V call is TRBV28, the J call TRBJ1-2; 12 positions match TRBD1. Germline V gene sequence: CDR1 MDHEN, CDR2 SYDVKM. J gave up 5 bases and V 5 bases, and 9 bases lay outside the gene matches. The CDR3 covers 16 residues.